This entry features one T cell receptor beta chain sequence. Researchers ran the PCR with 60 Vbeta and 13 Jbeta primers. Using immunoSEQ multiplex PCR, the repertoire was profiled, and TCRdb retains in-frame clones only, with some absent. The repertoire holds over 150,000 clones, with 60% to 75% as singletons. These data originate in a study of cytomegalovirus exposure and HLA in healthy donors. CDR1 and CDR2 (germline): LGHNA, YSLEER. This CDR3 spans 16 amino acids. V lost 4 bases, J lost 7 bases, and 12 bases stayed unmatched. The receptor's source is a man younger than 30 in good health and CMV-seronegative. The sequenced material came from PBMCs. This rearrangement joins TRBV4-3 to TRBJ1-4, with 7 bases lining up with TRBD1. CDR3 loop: CASSRSTGAGSEKLFF. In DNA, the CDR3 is TGCGCCAGCAGCCGAAGCACAGGGGCAGGGAGTGAAAAACTGTTTTTT.